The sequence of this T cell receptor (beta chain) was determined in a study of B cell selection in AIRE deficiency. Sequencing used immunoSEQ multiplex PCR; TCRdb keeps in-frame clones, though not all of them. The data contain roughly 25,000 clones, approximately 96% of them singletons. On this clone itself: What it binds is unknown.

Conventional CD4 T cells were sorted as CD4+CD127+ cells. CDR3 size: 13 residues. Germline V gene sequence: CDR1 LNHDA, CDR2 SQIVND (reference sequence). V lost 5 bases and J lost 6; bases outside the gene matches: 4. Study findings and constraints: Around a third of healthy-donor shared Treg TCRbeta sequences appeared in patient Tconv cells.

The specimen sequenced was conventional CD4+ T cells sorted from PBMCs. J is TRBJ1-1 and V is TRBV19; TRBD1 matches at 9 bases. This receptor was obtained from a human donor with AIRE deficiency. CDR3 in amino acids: CASSGDRVAEAFF. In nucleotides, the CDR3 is TGTGCCAGTAGTGGGGACAGGGTCGCTGAAGCTTTCTTT.